A single sample is the source of the 8 T cell receptor beta chains below, sequenced in a study of shared clonotypes between healthy human individuals. Assay: immunoSEQ multiplex PCR; the TCRdb copy retains only in-frame clones and omits some. The top ten hold around 12% of the sample, which has about 600,000 clones, around three quarters seen once. Sequencing was performed on PBMCs. These TCRs come from a woman aged 40 to 50 in good health. Some clones in this sample may be carry-over from other donors' samples.

The chain employs TRBV27 and TRBJ2-7, with unresolved D. This CDR3 is built from 14 residues. V dropped 1 base and J dropped 0 bases, with 7 bases sitting between them. The germline gives CDR1 MNHEY, CDR2 SMNVEV (reference sequence). This CDR3 is CASSLLAASYEQYF. CDR3 nucleotide sequence: TGTGCCAGCAGTTTATTGGCGGCCTCCTACGAGCAGTACTTC.

This chain connects TRBV27 to TRBJ2-7, with D unclear. The CDR3 is made up of 14 amino acids. Germline V gives CDR1 MNHEY, CDR2 SMNVEV (reference sequence). The V gene lost 5 bases and the J gene lost 1 base, with 12 bases spanning the gap. Here the CDR3 reads CASSLRYPSYEQYF. The CDR3 nucleotides read TGTGCCAGCAGTCTCCGGTACCCATCCTACGAGCAGTACTTC.

This clone appeared a few times. V gene TRBV30 combines with J gene TRBJ1-2, with 8 bases aligning to TRBD1. The CDR3 has 19 amino acids. The trim removed 0 bases at V and 4 bases at J, leaving 19 bases unmatched. From germline, CDR1 is GTSNPN and CDR2 SVGIG (reference sequence). CDR3 amino acids: CAWSVQLSFRTGRPYGYTF. CDR3 sequence (DNA): TGTGCCTGGAGTGTACAGTTATCGTTTAGGACAGGGCGGCCCTATGGCTACACCTTC.

This chain joins TRBV5-1 and TRBJ2-3; TRBD2 agrees at 13 bases. J was trimmed by 3 bases and V by 3 bases; bases with no gene match: 10. The CDR3 spans 18 residues. Germline V gene lookup returns CDR1 SGHRS and CDR2 YFSETQ. This CDR3 reads CASSSLAGGRMKTDTQYF. The CDR3 nucleotides are TGCGCCAGCAGCTCACTAGCGGGAGGGCGGATGAAGACAGATACGCAGTATTTT.

The J gene is TRBJ2-2, the V gene TRBV5-6; D call uncertain. This CDR3 has 15 amino acids. Germline loops: CDR1 SGHDT, CDR2 YYEEEE. The V end lost 3 bases, the J end lost 5 bases, and 14 bases lay between the germline ends. CDR3 nucleotides: TGTGCCAGCAGCTCCCCCTATGCCCCGACCGGGGAGCTGTTTTTT. Translation: CASSSPYAPTGELFF.

This clone was counted at least ten times. The V call is TRBV7-6, the J call TRBJ1-3, with 7 bases lining up with TRBD1. This CDR3 has 16 amino acids. Germline lookup yields CDR1 SGHVS and CDR2 FNYEAQ. Trimming at V came to 5 bases and at J to 0 bases, leaving 7 bases not matched to a gene. The CDR3 loop is CASSPARGPSGNTIYF. CDR3 nucleotide sequence: TGTGCCAGCAGCCCAGCGAGGGGGCCCTCTGGAAACACCATATATTTT.

The rearrangement links TRBV28 to TRBJ1-2; weak D call: TRBD1 (5 bases). Germline values: CDR1 MDHEN, CDR2 SYDVKM. This CDR3 is built from 12 residues. V was trimmed by 1 base and J by 7 bases, leaving 7 bases between them. The CDR3: CASSLLGPGYTF. CDR3 in DNA: TGTGCCAGCAGTTTATTGGGGCCTGGCTACACCTTC.

V is TRBV5-4 and J is TRBJ2-6, with 9 nucleotides matching TRBD2. V was clipped by 4 bases and J by 0 bases; unmatched bases: 8. This CDR3 contains 18 residues. From germline, CDR1 is SGHNT and CDR2 YYREEE (reference sequence). CDR3 nucleotides: TGTGCCAGCAGCGCTGGGGGTAGCGGGAGCTCTGGGGCCAACGTCCTGACTTTC. Translated, it gives CASSAGGSGSSGANVLTF.